This TCR beta chain was retrieved from a study of regulatory T cells in long-lasting Graves disease. On the study more broadly: Graves' disease counted as persistent after over 5 years of antithyroid drugs with positive TSH receptor antibodies.

V lost 2 bases and J lost 4, with 8 bases in between. The CDR3 runs to 14 residues. Germline V CDR1 and CDR2: MDHEN, SYDVKM. TCR beta libraries were built with iRepertoire HTBI primers and Arm-PCR of CDR3 regions. TCRdb re-derived calls from the multiplex PCR reads in MiXCR, one entry per CDR3 protein. Of 700,000 or so distinct CDR3 sequences in the sample, around 30% were seen once. This clonotype was observed many times. This sample's time point: persistent/refractory GD, antithyroid drugs over 5 years with positive TRAb. RNA extracted from PBMCs served as the sequencing template. The chain uses TRBV28 and TRBJ1-4, with D possibly TRBD1 on 5 matching bases. The sample was peripheral blood mononuclear cells (PBMCs), taken when the disease was refractory, from a patient treated with antithyroid drugs. The sequence came from a female donor with Graves disease. DNA for the CDR3: TGTGCCAGCAGTTTAAGGGACTTTAATGAAAAACTGTTTTTT. Translated: CASSLRDFNEKLFF. Full variable domain (rest looked up from reference TRBV28 and TRBJ1-4): DVKVTQSSRYLVKRTGEKVFLECVQDMDHENMFWYRQDPGLGLRLIYFSYDVKMKEKGDIPEGYSVSREKKERFSLILESASTNQTSMYLCASSLRDFNEKLFFGSGTQLSVL.